This section outlines one T cell receptor beta chain sequence together with its context. These data are taken from a study of T cells after yellow fever vaccination. As for the study in general: Low-cell-number fractions underwent preparation using SMART-Seq v4 Ultra Low Input.

One entry per CDR3 protein, called by TCRdb with MiXCR from the 5' RACE reads. Of more than 450,000 distinct CDR3 sequences in the sample, around a fifth were seen once. Trimming removed 1 base from V and 2 bases from J, with 12 bases in between. There are 15 residues in the CDR3. The germline gives CDR1 SEHNR, CDR2 FQNEAQ (reference sequence). The receptor was derived from a man younger than 30 who received the YFV17D yellow fever vaccine. Sequencing was performed on PBMCs, taken 20 to 25 days after the first yellow fever vaccination. V usage is TRBV7-9 and J usage is TRBJ2-7, with a weak D call TRBD2 (5 bases). This CDR3 reads CASSLGGLQAYEQYF. For the CDR3, the DNA is TGTGCCAGCAGCTTAGGTGGACTCCAGGCCTACGAGCAGTACTTC.